A single TCR beta chain is shown here with its context. Original methodology: Counts of nucleated cells, estimated from reference gene primer amplification, were obtained. Produced via immunoSEQ multiplex PCR; TCRdb's table is partial and in-frame only. That table gives V, J and clone size, and the DNA gave D and trimming. Of some 220,000 clones listed, almost 85% are singletons. This record comes from a study of blood T cell repertoires in COVID-19. The CDR3 length is 13 residues. V lost 2 bases, J lost 6 bases, and 11 bases lay in between. CDR1 and CDR2 (germline): SGDLS, YYNGEE. The chain employs TRBV9 and TRBJ1-1; no reliable D call. Specimen: peripheral blood. The source is a woman in her 70s with COVID-19, enrolled during active disease. CDR3: CASSVFRVPEAFF. The CDR3 DNA sequence: TGTGCCAGCAGCGTCTTCCGAGTCCCTGAAGCTTTCTTT.